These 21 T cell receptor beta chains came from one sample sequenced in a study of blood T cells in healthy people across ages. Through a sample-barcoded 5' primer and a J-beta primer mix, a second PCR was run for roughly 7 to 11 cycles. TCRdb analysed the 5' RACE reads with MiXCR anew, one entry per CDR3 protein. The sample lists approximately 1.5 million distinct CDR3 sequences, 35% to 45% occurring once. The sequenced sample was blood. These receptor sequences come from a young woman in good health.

The CDR3 DNA follows: TGTGCCAGCAGCGGGGGGGCCTGGGAGCAGTTCTTC. Protein: CASSGGAWEQFF. This chain links TRBV5-4 with TRBJ2-1; a possible D gene is TRBD2 (7 bases). The CDR3 spans 12 residues. The germline V gene encodes CDR1 SGHNT and CDR2 YYREEE (reference sequence). Trimming pared 4 bases from V and 10 bases from J, leaving 12 bases between.

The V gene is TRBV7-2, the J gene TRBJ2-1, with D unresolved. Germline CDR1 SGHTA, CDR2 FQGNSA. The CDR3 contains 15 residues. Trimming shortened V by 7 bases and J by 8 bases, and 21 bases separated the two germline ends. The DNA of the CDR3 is TGTGCCAGCAACATAAGGGTCGGGTTATATGATGAGCAGTTCTTC. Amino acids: CASNIRVGLYDEQFF.

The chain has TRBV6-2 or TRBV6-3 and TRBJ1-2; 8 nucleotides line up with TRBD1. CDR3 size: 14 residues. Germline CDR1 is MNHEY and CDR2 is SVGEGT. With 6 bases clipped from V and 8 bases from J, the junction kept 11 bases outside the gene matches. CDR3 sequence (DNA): TGTGCCAGCAGACCCACGCGGACAGGGAACGGCTACACCTTC. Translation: CASRPTRTGNGYTF.

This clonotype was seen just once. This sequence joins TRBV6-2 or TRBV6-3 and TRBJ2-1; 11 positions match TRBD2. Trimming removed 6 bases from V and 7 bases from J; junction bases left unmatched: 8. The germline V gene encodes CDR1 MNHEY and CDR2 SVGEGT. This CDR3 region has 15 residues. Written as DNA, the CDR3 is TGTGCCAGCAGCCTACTAGCGGGGGATATGAATGAGCAGTTCTTC. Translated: CASSLLAGDMNEQFF.

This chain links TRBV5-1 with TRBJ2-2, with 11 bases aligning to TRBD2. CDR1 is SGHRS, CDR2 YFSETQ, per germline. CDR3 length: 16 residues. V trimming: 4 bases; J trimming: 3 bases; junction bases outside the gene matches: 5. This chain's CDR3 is CASSGGTSGYTGELFF. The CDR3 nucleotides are TGCGCCAGCAGCGGCGGGACTAGCGGATACACCGGGGAGCTGTTTTTT.

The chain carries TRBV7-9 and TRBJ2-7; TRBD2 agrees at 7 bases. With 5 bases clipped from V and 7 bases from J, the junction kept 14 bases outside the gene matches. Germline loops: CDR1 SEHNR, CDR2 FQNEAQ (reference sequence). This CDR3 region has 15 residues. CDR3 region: CASSLGLVSNNEQYF. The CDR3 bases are TGTGCCAGCAGCCTTGGACTAGTCTCAAACAATGAGCAGTACTTC.

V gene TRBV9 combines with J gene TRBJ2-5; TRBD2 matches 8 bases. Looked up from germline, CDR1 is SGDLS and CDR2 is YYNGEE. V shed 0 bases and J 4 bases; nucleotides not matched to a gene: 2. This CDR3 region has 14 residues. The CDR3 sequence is CASSVGTSTETQYF. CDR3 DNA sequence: TGTGCCAGCAGCGTAGGGACTAGCACAGAGACCCAGTACTTC.

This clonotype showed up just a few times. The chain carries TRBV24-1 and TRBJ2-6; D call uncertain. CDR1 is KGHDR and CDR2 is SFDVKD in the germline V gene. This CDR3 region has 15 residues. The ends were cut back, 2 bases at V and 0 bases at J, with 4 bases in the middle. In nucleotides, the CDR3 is TGTGCCACCAGTGATTGGGTCTCTGGGGCCAACGTCCTGACTTTC. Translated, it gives CATSDWVSGANVLTF.

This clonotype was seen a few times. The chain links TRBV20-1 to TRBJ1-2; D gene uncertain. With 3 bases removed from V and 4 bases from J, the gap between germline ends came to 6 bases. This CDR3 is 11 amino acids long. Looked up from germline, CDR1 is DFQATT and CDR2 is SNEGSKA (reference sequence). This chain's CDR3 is CSARNSYGYTF. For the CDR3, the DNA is TGCAGTGCTAGGAACAGCTATGGCTACACCTTC.

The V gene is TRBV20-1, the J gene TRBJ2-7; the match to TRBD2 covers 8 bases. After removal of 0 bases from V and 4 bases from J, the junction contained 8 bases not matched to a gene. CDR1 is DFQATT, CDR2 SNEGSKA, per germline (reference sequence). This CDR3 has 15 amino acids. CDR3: CSAREKRGGIYEQYF. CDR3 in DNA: TGCAGTGCTAGAGAAAAACGGGGGGGGATATACGAGCAGTACTTC.

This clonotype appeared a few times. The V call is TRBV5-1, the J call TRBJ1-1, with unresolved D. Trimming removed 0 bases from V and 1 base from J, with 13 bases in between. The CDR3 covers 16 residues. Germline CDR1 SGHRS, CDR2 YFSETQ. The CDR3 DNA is TGCGCCAGCAGCTTGGCCGGTGGGCAAAAGAACACTGAAGCTTTCTTT. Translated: CASSLAGGQKNTEAFF.

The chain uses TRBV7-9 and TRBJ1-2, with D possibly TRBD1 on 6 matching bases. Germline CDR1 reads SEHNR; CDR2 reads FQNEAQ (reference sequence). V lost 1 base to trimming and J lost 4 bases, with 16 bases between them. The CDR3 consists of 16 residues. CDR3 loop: CASSLDNRGDTYGYTF. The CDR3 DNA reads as TGTGCCAGCAGCTTAGATAATCGGGGGGACACCTATGGCTACACCTTC.

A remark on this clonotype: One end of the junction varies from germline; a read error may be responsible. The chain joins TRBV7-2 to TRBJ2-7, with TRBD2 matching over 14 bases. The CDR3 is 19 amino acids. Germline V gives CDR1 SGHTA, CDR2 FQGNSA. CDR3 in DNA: TGTGTCAGCAGCTTAGCCCGGACTAGCGGGAGGTCCCCGGGGTACGAGCAGTACTTC. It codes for CVSSLARTSGRSPGYEQYF. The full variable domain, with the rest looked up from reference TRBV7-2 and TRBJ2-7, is GAGVSQSPSNKVTEKGKDVELRCDPISGHTALYWYRQSLGQGLEFLIYFQGNSAPDKSGLPSDRFSAERTGGSVSTLTIQRTQQEDSAVYLCVSSLARTSGRSPGYEQYFGPGTRLTVT.

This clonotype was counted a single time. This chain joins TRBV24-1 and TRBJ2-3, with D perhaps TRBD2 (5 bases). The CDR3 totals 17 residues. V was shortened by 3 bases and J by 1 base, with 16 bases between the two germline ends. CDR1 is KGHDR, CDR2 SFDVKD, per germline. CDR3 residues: CATSDHRTPGGTDTQYF. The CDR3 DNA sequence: TGTGCCACCAGTGATCACCGGACTCCCGGGGGCACAGATACGCAGTATTTT.

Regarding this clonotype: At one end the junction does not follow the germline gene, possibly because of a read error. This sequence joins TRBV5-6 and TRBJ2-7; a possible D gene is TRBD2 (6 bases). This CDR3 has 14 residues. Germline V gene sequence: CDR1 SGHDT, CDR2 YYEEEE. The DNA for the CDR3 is TGTGCCAGCAGCCCCCGACTAGTCTCCCACGAGCAGTACTTC. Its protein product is CASSPRLVSHEQYF.

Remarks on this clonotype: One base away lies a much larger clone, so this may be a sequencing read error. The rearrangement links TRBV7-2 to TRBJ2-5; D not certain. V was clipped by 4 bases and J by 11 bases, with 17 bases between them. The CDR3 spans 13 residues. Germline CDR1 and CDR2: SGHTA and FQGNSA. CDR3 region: CASSWGIYNEQYF. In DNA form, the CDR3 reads TGTGCCAGCAGCTGGGGTATCTACAATGAGCAGTACTTC.

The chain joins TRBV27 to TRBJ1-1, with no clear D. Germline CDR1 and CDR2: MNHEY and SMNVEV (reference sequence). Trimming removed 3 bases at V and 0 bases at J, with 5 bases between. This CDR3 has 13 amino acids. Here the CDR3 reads CASSFIVNTEAFF. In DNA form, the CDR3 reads TGTGCCAGCAGTTTTATTGTGAACACTGAAGCTTTCTTT.

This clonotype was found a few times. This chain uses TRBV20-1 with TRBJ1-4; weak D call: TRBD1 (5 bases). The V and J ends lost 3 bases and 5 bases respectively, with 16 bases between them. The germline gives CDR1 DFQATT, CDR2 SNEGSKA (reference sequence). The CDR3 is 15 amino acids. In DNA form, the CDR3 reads TGCAGTGCTAGCTCCGGGGCCCCTTTGAATGAAAAACTGTTTTTT. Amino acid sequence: CSASSGAPLNEKLFF.

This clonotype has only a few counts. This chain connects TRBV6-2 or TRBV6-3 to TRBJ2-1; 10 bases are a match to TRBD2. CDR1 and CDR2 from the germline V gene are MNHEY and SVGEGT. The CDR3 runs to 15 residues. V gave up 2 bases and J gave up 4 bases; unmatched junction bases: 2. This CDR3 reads CASSYTAGGYNEQFF. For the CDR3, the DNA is TGTGCCAGCAGTTACACAGCGGGGGGGTACAATGAGCAGTTCTTC.

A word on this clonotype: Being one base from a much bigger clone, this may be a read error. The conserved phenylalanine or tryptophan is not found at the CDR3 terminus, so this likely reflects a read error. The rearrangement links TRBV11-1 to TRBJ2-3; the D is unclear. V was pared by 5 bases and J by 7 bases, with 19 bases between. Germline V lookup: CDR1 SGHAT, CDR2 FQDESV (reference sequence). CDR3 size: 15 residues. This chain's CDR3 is CASSHRTISPNTQYV. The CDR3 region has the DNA TGTGCCAGCAGCCACCGGACGATCAGTCCTAATACGCAGTATGTT.

The CDR3 sequence: CASSADRVGRTEAFF. The CDR3 DNA sequence: TGTGCCAGCAGTGCCGACAGGGTAGGGCGCACTGAAGCTTTCTTT. The rearrangement joins TRBV2 to TRBJ1-1, with 7 nucleotides matching TRBD1. V lost 4 bases, J lost 4 bases, and 9 bases stayed unmatched. There are 15 residues in the CDR3. The V gene's germline CDR1 is SNHLY and CDR2 FYNNEI.